The T cell receptor beta chain described here comes from a study of T cells in Graves' hyperthyroidism and ophthalmopathy. Across the study: Peripheral blood was acquired at first diagnosis, ahead of any therapy whatsoever.

It was uncontrolled infection, other autoimmune disease, pregnancy or lactation that excluded patients. Diagnosing involved the use of clinical symptoms, serum thyroxine and TRAb, thyroid ultrasound and orbital computed tomography. The PBMCs were taken from roughly 10 ml of fresh peripheral blood. The CDR3 is 14 residues long. V shed 3 bases and J shed 6 bases, with 15 bases lying between them. Germline-derived CDR1 and CDR2 are GTSNPN and SVGIG (reference sequence). This clonotype was seen a few times. Amplification targeted TCR beta CDR3 regions from RNA transcripts. The study used the HTBI primer set for a first-round RT-PCR of the TCR CDR3. MiXCR, run by TCRdb on the multiplex PCR reads, gives a single entry per CDR3 protein. Among around 600,000 distinct CDR3 sequences listed, 15% to 20% were seen once.

Input material: blood. The chain joins TRBV30 to TRBJ1-3, with a possible D match to TRBD1 (5 bases). The sequence was obtained from a woman between 40 and 55 years old with Graves' ophthalmopathy. This CDR3 reads CAWSQTGPLNTIYF. In DNA, the CDR3 is TGTGCCTGGAGCCAAACAGGACCACTAAACACCATATATTTT.